The 27 T cell receptor beta chains in this list originate from one sample, sequenced in a study of lymphopenia after photon versus proton radiotherapy. TCRdb's table, derived via immunoSEQ multiplex PCR, lists solely in-frame clones and lacks some. The repertoire has 160,000 or so clones, 80% to 90% of them found once; the top ten carry roughly 4.7%. The specimen was peripheral blood, collected from a patient treated with photon-based radiotherapy. These receptor sequences come from a man aged 45-65 years with gastric cancer.

The gene calls are TRBV7-3 and TRBJ2-7; 12 nucleotides match TRBD2. The germline V gene encodes CDR1 SGHTA and CDR2 FQGTGA. The CDR3 consists of 14 residues. The J segment lost 5 bases and the V segment lost 5 bases, leaving 4 bases of the junction unmatched. In DNA, the CDR3 is TGTGCCAGCAGCGAGACTAGCGGGAGCCACGAGCAGTACTTC. Translation: CASSETSGSHEQYF.

The chain is built from TRBV5-5 and TRBJ2-7; no firm D call. CDR1 is SGHKS, CDR2 YYEKEE, per germline (reference sequence). The CDR3 is 13 residues long. Between the trimmed V and J ends, which lost 4 bases and 7 bases, there was a span of 15 bases. In DNA form, the CDR3 reads TGTGCCAGCAGCGACCGCTCTTCTAAGGAGCAGTACTTC. Translation gives CASSDRSSKEQYF. Together with reference TRBV5-5 and TRBJ2-7, the CDR3 gives the full variable domain: DAGVTQSPTHLIKTRGQQVTLRCSPISGHKSVSWYQQVLGQGPQFIFQYYEKEERGRGNFPDRFSARQFPNYSSELNVNALLLGDSALYLCASSDRSSKEQYFGPGTRLTVT.

This clone was found once. Other DNA sequences from this sample encode an identical CDR3 as well. The chain is built from TRBV19 and TRBJ1-5; D is ambiguous. Germline CDR1 is LNHDA and CDR2 is SQIVND (reference sequence). The CDR3 extends over 13 amino acids. The V gene lost 2 bases and the J gene lost 3 bases, with 5 bases spanning the gap. The CDR3 loop reads CASSIQTNQPQHF. CDR3 DNA sequence: TGTGCCAGTAGTATACAGACCAATCAGCCCCAGCATTTT.

This clone was detected once. V is TRBV9 and J is TRBJ1-4, with D maybe TRBD1 (6 bases). Germline CDR1 and CDR2: SGDLS and YYNGEE. This CDR3 contains 14 residues. Deletions cut 1 base from V and 7 bases from J, with 11 bases between. CDR3 region: CASSVQGSSEKLFF. In nucleotides, the CDR3 is TGTGCCAGCAGCGTACAGGGGAGCAGTGAAAAACTGTTTTTT. Supplemented by reference TRBV9 and TRBJ1-4, the full variable domain reads DSGVTQTPKHLITATGQRVTLRCSPRSGDLSVYWYQQSLDQGLQFLIQYYNGEERAKGNILERFSAQQFPDLHSELNLSSLELGDSALYFCASSVQGSSEKLFFGSGTQLSVL.

The chain has TRBV29-1 and TRBJ2-3, with 12 bases lining up with TRBD1. The CDR3 totals 13 residues. Per the germline V gene, CDR1 is SQVTM and CDR2 is ANQGSEA. Trimming removed 6 bases from V and 3 bases from J; junction bases left unmatched: 1. The CDR3 loop is CSVGQGATDTQYF. DNA for the CDR3: TGCAGCGTGGGACAGGGGGCAACAGATACGCAGTATTTT.

The rearrangement joins TRBV5-1 to TRBJ2-7; TRBD2 is a possible D gene (6 bases). CDR1 and CDR2 from the germline V gene are SGHRS and YFSETQ. This CDR3 has 17 residues. Trimming pared 1 base from V and 2 bases from J, leaving 19 bases between. Here the CDR3 reads CASSLSQAGRSAYEQYF. CDR3 nucleotides: TGCGCCAGCAGCTTGTCGCAGGCGGGGAGAAGCGCCTACGAGCAGTACTTC. Looking up the rest from reference TRBV5-1 and TRBJ2-7 gives the full variable domain: KAGVTQTPRYLIKTRGQQVTLSCSPISGHRSVSWYQQTPGQGLQFLFEYFSETQRNKGNFPGRFSGRQFSNSRSEMNVSTLELGDSALYLCASSLSQAGRSAYEQYFGPGTRLTVT.

The CDR3 DNA follows: TGTGCCAGCAGCACTCAGGGTTTAGAGGCTGAAGCTTTCTTT. Amino acids: CASSTQGLEAEAFF. The rearrangement uses TRBV9 and TRBJ1-1; D might be TRBD1 (5 bases). Germline lookup yields CDR1 SGDLS and CDR2 YYNGEE. The CDR3 is made up of 14 amino acids. The V gene lost 4 bases and the J gene lost 6 bases, with 16 bases spanning the gap.

This clone was recorded once. This chain joins TRBV9 and TRBJ2-1, with 11 bases matching TRBD1. The germline gives CDR1 SGDLS, CDR2 YYNGEE. The CDR3 runs 15 residues. V was clipped by 4 bases and J by 7 bases; unmatched bases: 7. The CDR3 sequence: CASSPGTGGRNEQFF. The CDR3 DNA reads TGTGCCAGCAGCCCTGGGACAGGGGGTAGGAATGAGCAGTTCTTC. Based on the CDR3 plus reference TRBV9 and TRBJ2-1, the full variable domain is DSGVTQTPKHLITATGQRVTLRCSPRSGDLSVYWYQQSLDQGLQFLIQYYNGEERAKGNILERFSAQQFPDLHSELNLSSLELGDSALYFCASSPGTGGRNEQFFGPGTRLTVL.

This clone was observed once. V and J are TRBV19 and TRBJ2-7; TRBD1 matches at 11 bases. V gave up 6 bases and J gave up 0 bases; unmatched junction bases: 4. The germline CDR1 and CDR2 sequences are LNHDA and SQIVND (reference sequence). The CDR3 extends over 15 amino acids. The CDR3 nucleotides read TGTGCCAGTAGCGTCGGGACAGGGGGCTCCTACGAGCAGTACTTC. Amino acids: CASSVGTGGSYEQYF.

The sample holds one count of this clone. The chain combines TRBV27 with TRBJ2-2, with 12 bases matching TRBD2. The CDR3 consists of 16 residues. After removal of 4 bases from V and 4 bases from J, the junction contained 4 bases not matched to a gene. Germline V gene lookup returns CDR1 MNHEY and CDR2 SMNVEV (reference sequence). The CDR3 sequence: CASSSTLAGGTGELFF. DNA of the CDR3: TGTGCCAGCAGTTCAACACTAGCGGGAGGCACCGGGGAGCTGTTTTTT.

V is TRBV10-1 and J is TRBJ1-1; D is possibly TRBD1 (5 bases). V was pared by 2 bases and J by 5 bases, with 9 bases between. The CDR3 sequence is 13 residues long. The germline V gene encodes CDR1 WNHNN and CDR2 SYGVQD (reference sequence). CDR3 nucleotides: TGCGCCAGCAGTGAGAGGCAGGGAACTGAAGCTTTCTTT. It translates to CASSERQGTEAFF.

The table lists this clone with a count of one. The gene calls are TRBV30 and TRBJ1-5; 8 bases are a match to TRBD1. Germline-derived CDR1 and CDR2 are GTSNPN and SVGIG (reference sequence). The CDR3 has 16 amino acids. The J segment lost 7 bases and the V segment lost 2 bases, leaving 13 bases of the junction unmatched. The CDR3 DNA reads TGTGCCTGGAGTCTAAACAGTGGACAGGGAGGCCAGCCCCAGCATTTT. Protein product: CAWSLNSGQGGQPQHF. Full variable domain (remainder filled in from reference TRBV30 and TRBJ1-5): SQTIHQWPATLVQPVGSPLSLECTVEGTSNPNLYWYRQAAGRGLQLLFYSVGIGQISSEVPQNLSASRPQDRQFILSSKKLLLSDSGFYLCAWSLNSGQGGQPQHFGDGTRLSIL.

V and J are TRBV19 and TRBJ2-7; possibly TRBD1 or TRBD2 for D (5 bases each). This CDR3 contains 13 residues. The germline CDR1 and CDR2 sequences are LNHDA and SQIVND (reference sequence). Trimming took 2 bases from V and 5 from J, leaving 10 bases between them. The CDR3 sequence is CASSIRGEDEQYF. The CDR3 bases are TGTGCCAGTAGTATAAGAGGGGAAGACGAGCAGTACTTC.

Regarding this clone: Mismatch with germline at one junction end may stem from a read error. This chain links TRBV27 with TRBJ1-2, with D unresolved. CDR3 length equals 15 residues. Germline lookup yields CDR1 MNHEY and CDR2 SMNVEV (reference sequence). This CDR3 is CASSISVGSNYGYTF. The DNA for the CDR3 is TGTGCCAGCAGTATATCCGTTGGGTCCAACTATGGCTACACCTTC.

The V and J genes are TRBV28 and TRBJ2-2; D might be TRBD2 (7 bases). This CDR3 contains 14 residues. Germline assignment: CDR1 MDHEN and CDR2 SYDVKM. Trimming cost V 10 bases and J 4 bases, with 16 bases left between them. The CDR3 DNA reads TGTGCCATCCTTAGGGGGGGCGGCACCGGGGAGCTGTTTTTT. Protein product: CAILRGGGTGELFF.

V is TRBV27 and J is TRBJ2-3, with 7 bases that match TRBD2. There are 15 residues in the CDR3. Trimming removed 8 bases from V and 5 bases from J; junction bases left unmatched: 13. Germline CDR1 is MNHEY and CDR2 is SMNVEV (reference sequence). The CDR3 nucleotides are TGTGCCAGCGGCAAGCGGGATCCCCGGGGAGATACGCAGTATTTT. It specifies CASGKRDPRGDTQYF.

CDR3 residues: CASSRTGGNEKLFF. CDR3 sequence (DNA): TGTGCCAGCAGCCGGACAGGGGGTAATGAAAAACTGTTTTTT. V and J are TRBV28 and TRBJ1-4, with 10 bases matching TRBD1. The CDR3 has 14 residues. Germline V gene sequence: CDR1 MDHEN, CDR2 SYDVKM. The J segment lost 4 bases and the V segment lost 6 bases, leaving 2 bases of the junction unmatched.

The V call is TRBV2, the J call TRBJ2-7; TRBD2 matches 7 bases. V dropped 5 bases and J dropped 5; count of bases not matched to a gene: 9. Per germline, CDR1 SNHLY and CDR2 FYNNEI. This CDR3 is built from 14 residues. In DNA, the CDR3 is TGTGCCAGCAGTCTAGAGGGAGGGCCCCACGAGCAGTACTTC. Protein sequence: CASSLEGGPHEQYF.

The genes are TRBV9 and TRBJ2-3; TRBD2 matches at 7 bases. The trim removed 3 bases at V and 3 bases at J, leaving 4 bases unmatched. CDR1 is SGDLS, CDR2 YYNGEE, per germline. The CDR3 extends over 14 amino acids. The CDR3 sequence is CASSEGLVTDTQYF. The CDR3 region has the DNA TGTGCCAGCAGCGAAGGACTAGTGACAGATACGCAGTATTTT.

V and J are TRBV7-2 and TRBJ2-2; 7 bases map to TRBD2. V was pared by 4 bases and J by 6 bases, with 5 bases of the junction left unmatched. Germline V CDR1 and CDR2: SGHTA, FQGNSA. CDR3 length: 14 amino acids. The CDR3 sequence: CASSSGLVSGELFF. CDR3 nucleotide sequence: TGTGCCAGCAGCTCAGGACTAGTGTCCGGGGAGCTGTTTTTT.

This clone is termed large. This sequence joins TRBV9 and TRBJ1-5, with unresolved D. The CDR3 runs to 15 residues. Germline assignment: CDR1 SGDLS and CDR2 YYNGEE. V lost 4 bases, J lost 2 bases, and 13 bases lay in between. The CDR3 DNA reads as TGTGCCAGCAGCCAATTCCCCGGGGGCAATCAGCCCCAGCATTTT. This translates into CASSQFPGGNQPQHF.

The CDR3, as DNA: TGTGCCAGCAGCTTGGGACCACTAGCGGGGTTCTCCTACGAGCAGTACTTC. Translating gives CASSLGPLAGFSYEQYF. This chain joins TRBV5-4 and TRBJ2-7; 10 positions match TRBD2. The CDR3 runs to 17 residues. Losses at the gene ends were 0 bases for V and 0 bases for J; bases not matched to a gene: 6. Germline V gives CDR1 SGHNT, CDR2 YYREEE (reference sequence).

The rearrangement uses TRBV4-1 and TRBJ2-7; the match to TRBD1 covers 9 bases. The CDR3 totals 15 residues. Germline V gene sequence: CDR1 MGHRA, CDR2 YSYEKL. The ends lost 1 base at V and 2 bases at J; junction bases unmatched: 3. The CDR3 DNA reads TGCGCCAGCAGCCAAGGTCGGACAGGGGCCTACGAGCAGTACTTC. As protein: CASSQGRTGAYEQYF.

This chain links TRBV5-1 with TRBJ1-1, with 9 positions matching TRBD1. This CDR3 comprises 14 residues. Germline V gene sequence: CDR1 SGHRS, CDR2 YFSETQ. V lost 2 bases, J lost 3 bases, and 2 bases stayed unmatched. In nucleotides, the CDR3 is TGCGCCAGCAGCTTAGGGGACAGGGACACTGAAGCTTTCTTT. Protein sequence: CASSLGDRDTEAFF.

V gene TRBV30 combines with J gene TRBJ2-1; 14 bases map to TRBD2. Germline V gives CDR1 GTSNPN, CDR2 SVGIG (reference sequence). The CDR3 sequence is 17 residues long. V was clipped by 0 bases and J by 4 bases; unmatched bases: 5. CDR3 residues: CAWSVGTSGSPYNEQFF. In DNA, the CDR3 is TGTGCCTGGAGTGTCGGGACTAGCGGGAGCCCGTACAATGAGCAGTTCTTC.

The chain has TRBV14 and TRBJ2-1, with a weak D call TRBD1 (6 bases). This CDR3 spans 15 amino acids. Trimming removed 1 base from V and 3 bases from J, with 10 bases in between. Germline assignment: CDR1 SGHDN and CDR2 FVKESK. CDR3 nucleotides: TGTGCCAGCAGCCAAGTGAGGGGGAACTACAATGAGCAGTTCTTC. This sequence encodes CASSQVRGNYNEQFF.

The J gene is TRBJ2-7, the V gene TRBV19; weak D call: TRBD1 (7 bases). Trimming cost V 1 base and J 3 bases, with 13 bases left between them. CDR1 LNHDA and CDR2 SQIVND come from the germline V gene (reference sequence). The CDR3 is 15 residues long. The CDR3 reads CASSIGRGPFYEQYF. CDR3 nucleotide sequence: TGTGCCAGTAGTATAGGGAGGGGGCCCTTCTACGAGCAGTACTTC.